This T cell receptor (beta chain) was sequenced during a study of T cell repertoires in urothelial bladder cancer. The study's findings and limits: Up to about 17% of carcinoma infiltrating lymphocytes belonged to one T-cell clone.

The protocol was immunoSEQ multiplex PCR, while the TCRdb copy is restricted to in-frame clones and leaves out a portion. Counted here are 5,000 to 7,500 clones, 70% to 75% occurring once; the ten biggest clones make up roughly 12%. Comments on this clone: Its target is not known.

V was cut by 4 bases and J by 3 bases, with 11 bases left in between. CDR1 is SGHTS, CDR2 YDEGEE, per germline. This CDR3 region has 13 residues. J is TRBJ2-7 and V is TRBV5-8; the D gene is possibly TRBD1 (6 bases). The material sequenced was tumor-infiltrating cells from bladder cancer. The receptor's source is a human donor with urothelial carcinoma. Here the CDR3 DNA reads TGTGCCAGCAGCACAGGGTTCTACTACGAGCAGTACTTC. This translates into CASSTGFYYEQYF. The full variable domain, in which reference TRBV5-8 and TRBJ2-7 provide the parts outside the CDR3, is EAGVTQSPTHLIKTRGQQATLRCSPISGHTSVYWYQQALGLGLQFLLWYDEGEERNRGNFPPRFSGRQFPNYSSELNVNALELEDSALYLCASSTGFYYEQYFGPGTRLTVT.